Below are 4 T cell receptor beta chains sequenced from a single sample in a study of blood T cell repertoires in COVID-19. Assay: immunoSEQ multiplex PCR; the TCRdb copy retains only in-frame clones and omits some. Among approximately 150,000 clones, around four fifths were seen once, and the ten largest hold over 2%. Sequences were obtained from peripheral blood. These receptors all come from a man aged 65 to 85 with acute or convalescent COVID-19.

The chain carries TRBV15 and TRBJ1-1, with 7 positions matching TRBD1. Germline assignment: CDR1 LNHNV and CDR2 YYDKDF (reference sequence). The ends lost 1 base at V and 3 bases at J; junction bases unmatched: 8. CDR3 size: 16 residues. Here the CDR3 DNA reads TGTGCCACCAGCAGAGGAGGGGGCTTCTCGGACACTGAAGCTTTCTTT. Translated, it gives CATSRGGGFSDTEAFF.

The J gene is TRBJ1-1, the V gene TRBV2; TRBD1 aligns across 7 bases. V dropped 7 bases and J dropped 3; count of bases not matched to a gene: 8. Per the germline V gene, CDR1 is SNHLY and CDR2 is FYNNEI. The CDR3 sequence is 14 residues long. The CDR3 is CASTIEGAYTEAFF. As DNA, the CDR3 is TGTGCCAGCACCATAGAGGGGGCCTACACTGAAGCTTTCTTT.

CDR3 region: CASSQDPVVAGVSGANVLTF. For the CDR3, the DNA is TGCGCCAGCAGCCAAGATCCCGTAGTTGCAGGCGTCTCTGGGGCCAACGTCCTGACTTTC. This chain links TRBV4-1 with TRBJ2-6; D is unclear. Trimming removed 0 bases at V and 0 bases at J, with 18 bases between. Per germline, CDR1 MGHRA and CDR2 YSYEKL. The CDR3 has 20 amino acids.

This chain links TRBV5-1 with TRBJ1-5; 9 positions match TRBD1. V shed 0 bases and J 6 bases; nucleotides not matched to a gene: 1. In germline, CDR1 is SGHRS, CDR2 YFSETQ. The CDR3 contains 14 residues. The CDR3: CASSLGTGAQPQHF. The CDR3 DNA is TGCGCCAGCAGCTTGGGGACAGGGGCTCAGCCCCAGCATTTT.